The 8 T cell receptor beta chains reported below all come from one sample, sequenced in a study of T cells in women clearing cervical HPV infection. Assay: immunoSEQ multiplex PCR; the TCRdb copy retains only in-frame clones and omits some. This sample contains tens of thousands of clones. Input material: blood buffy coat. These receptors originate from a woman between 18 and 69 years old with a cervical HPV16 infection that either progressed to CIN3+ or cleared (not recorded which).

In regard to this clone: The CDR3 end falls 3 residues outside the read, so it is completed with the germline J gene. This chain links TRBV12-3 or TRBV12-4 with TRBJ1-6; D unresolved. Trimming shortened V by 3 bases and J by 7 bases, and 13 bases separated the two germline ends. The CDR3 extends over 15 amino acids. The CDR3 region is CASSFDQVWNSPLHF. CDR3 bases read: TGTGCCAGCAGTTTTGATCAGGTGTGGAATTCACCC.

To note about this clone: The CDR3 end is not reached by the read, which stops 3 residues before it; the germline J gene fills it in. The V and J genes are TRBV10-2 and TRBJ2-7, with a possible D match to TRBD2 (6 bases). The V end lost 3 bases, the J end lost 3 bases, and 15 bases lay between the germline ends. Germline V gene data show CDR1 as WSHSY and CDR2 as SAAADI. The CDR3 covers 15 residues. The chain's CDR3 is CASSDLGLSGYEQYF. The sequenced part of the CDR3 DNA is TGCGCCAGCAGTGACCTGGGACTCTCCGGCTACGAG.

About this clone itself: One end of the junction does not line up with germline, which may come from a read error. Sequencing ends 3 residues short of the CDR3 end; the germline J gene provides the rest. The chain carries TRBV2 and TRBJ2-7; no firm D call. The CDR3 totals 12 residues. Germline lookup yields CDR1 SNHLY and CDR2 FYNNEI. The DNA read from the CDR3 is TGTGCCTGCAGGCCGTACGGCTACGAG. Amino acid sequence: CACRPYGYE. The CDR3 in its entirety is CACRPYGYEQYF.

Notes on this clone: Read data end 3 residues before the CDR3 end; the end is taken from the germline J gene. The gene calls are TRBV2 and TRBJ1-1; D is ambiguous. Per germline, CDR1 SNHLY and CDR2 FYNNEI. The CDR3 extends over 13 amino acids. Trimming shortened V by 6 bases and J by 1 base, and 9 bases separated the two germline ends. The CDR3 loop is CASRPRGNTEAFF. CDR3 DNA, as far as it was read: TGTGCCAGCAGGCCGCGGGGGAACACTGAA.

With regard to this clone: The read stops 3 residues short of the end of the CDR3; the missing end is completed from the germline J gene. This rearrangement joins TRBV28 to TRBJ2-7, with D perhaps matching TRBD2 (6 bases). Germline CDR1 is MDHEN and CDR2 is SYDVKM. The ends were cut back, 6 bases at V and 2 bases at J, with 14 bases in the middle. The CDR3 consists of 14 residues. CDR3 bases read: TGTGCCAGCAGGGGGACTGACACAACCTACGAG. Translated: CASRGTDTTYE. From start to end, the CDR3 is CASRGTDTTYEQYF.

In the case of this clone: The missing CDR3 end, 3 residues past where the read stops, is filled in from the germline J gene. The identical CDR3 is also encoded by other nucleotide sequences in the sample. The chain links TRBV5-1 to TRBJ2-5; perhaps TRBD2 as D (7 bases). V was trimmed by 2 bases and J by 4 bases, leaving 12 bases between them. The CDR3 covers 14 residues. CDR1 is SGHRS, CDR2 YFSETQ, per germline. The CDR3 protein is CASSLGGGAETQYF. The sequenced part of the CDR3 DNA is TGCGCCAGCAGCTTAGGGGGAGGGGCAGAGACC.

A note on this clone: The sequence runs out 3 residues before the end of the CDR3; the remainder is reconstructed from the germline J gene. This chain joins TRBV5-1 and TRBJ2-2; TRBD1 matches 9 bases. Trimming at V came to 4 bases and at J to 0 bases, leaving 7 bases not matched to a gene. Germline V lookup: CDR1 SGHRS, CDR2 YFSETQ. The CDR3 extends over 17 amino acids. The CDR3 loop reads CASSPTRQGANTGELFF. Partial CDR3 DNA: TGCGCCAGCAGCCCAACTAGACAGGGGGCGAACACCGGGGAG.

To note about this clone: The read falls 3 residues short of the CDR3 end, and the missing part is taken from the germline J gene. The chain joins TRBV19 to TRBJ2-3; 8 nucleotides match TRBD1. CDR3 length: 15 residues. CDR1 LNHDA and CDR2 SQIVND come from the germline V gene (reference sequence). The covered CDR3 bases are TGTGCCAGTAGTATAGGTAGGACAGGGCAAGAGACG. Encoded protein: CASSIGRTGQET. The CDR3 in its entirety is CASSIGRTGQETQYF.